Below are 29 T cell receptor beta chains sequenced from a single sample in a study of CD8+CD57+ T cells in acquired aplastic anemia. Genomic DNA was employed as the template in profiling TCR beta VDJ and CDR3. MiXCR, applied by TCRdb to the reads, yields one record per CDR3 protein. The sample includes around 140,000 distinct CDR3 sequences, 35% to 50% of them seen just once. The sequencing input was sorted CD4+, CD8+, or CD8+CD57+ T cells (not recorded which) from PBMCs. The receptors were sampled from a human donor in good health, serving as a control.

The chain's CDR3 is CASSLDGGNYGYTF. CDR3 nucleotide sequence: TGTGCCAGCAGCCTCGACGGGGGGAACTATGGCTACACCTTC. The chain carries TRBV14 and TRBJ1-2; D perhaps matches TRBD1 (5 bases). Germline lookup yields CDR1 SGHDN and CDR2 FVKESK. V lost 4 bases and J lost 2, with 11 bases in between. The CDR3 contains 14 residues.

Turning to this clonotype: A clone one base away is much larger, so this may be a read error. This CDR3 is CAGSLGSGLAPQHF. Written as DNA, the CDR3 is TGTGCCGGCAGCTTAGGTTCAGGACTGGCGCCCCAGCATTTT. V and J are TRBV7-9 and TRBJ1-5; D is undetermined. Germline V gene lookup returns CDR1 SEHNR and CDR2 FQNEAQ (reference sequence). This CDR3 is built from 14 residues.

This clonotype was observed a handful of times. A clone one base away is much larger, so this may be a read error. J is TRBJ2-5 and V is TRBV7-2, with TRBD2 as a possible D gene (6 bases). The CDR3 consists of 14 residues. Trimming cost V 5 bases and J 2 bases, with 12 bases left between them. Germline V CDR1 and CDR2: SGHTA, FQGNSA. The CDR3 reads CASSHPAGQETQYF. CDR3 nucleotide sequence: TGTGCCAGCAGCCACCCCGCGGGGCAAGAGACCCAGTACTTC.

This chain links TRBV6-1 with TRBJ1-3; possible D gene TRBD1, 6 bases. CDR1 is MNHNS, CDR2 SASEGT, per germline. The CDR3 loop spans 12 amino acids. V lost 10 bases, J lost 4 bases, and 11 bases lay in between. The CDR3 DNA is TGTGCCAACACGACAGGCGGAAACACCATATATTTT. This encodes CANTTGGNTIYF.

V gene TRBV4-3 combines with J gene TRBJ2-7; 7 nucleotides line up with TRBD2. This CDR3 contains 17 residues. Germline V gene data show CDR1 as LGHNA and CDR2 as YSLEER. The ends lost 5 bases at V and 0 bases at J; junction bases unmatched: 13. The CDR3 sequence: CASSSLNQGGFSYEQYF. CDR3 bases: TGCGCCAGCAGCTCCCTAAATCAGGGAGGGTTCTCCTACGAGCAGTACTTC.

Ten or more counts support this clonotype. The CDR3 DNA reads as TGCAGTGCTACACTAGCGGGGCGCACAGATACGCAGTATTTT. This codes for CSATLAGRTDTQYF. The V and J genes are TRBV20-1 and TRBJ2-3, with 10 positions matching TRBD2. This CDR3 has 14 amino acids. CDR1 and CDR2 from the germline V gene are DFQATT and SNEGSKA (reference sequence). Germline trimming cut 4 bases from V and 1 base from J; bases unmatched to any gene: 2.

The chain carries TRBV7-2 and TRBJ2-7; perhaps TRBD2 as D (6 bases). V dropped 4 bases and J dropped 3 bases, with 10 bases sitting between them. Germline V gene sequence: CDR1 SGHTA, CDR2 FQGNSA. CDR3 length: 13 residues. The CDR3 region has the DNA TGTGCCAGCAGCTCCGGGAGACTCTACGAGCAGTACTTC. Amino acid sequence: CASSSGRLYEQYF.

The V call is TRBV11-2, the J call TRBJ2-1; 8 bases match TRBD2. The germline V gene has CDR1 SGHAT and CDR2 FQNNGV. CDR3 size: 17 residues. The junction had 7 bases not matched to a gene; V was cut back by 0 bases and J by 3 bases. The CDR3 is CASSLEGRGGFYNEQFF. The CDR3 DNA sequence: TGTGCCAGCAGCTTAGAGGGTCGGGGGGGCTTCTACAATGAGCAGTTCTTC.

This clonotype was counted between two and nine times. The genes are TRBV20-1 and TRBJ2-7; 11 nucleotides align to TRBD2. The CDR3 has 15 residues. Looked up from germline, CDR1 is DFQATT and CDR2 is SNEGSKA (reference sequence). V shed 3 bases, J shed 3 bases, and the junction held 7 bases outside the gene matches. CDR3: CSASRPTSGSYEQYF. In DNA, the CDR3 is TGCAGTGCTAGTCGGCCCACTAGCGGGAGCTACGAGCAGTACTTC.

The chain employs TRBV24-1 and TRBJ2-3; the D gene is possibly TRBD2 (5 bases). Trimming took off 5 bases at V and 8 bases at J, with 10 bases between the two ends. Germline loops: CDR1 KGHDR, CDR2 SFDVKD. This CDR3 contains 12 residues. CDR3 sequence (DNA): TGTGCCACCAGTGGGAGTGGAGGTACGCAGTATTTT. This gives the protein CATSGSGGTQYF.

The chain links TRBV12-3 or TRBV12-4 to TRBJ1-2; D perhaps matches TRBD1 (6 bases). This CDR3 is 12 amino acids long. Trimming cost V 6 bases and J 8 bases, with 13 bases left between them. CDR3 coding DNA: TGTGCCAGCAGGACCCAGGGGAAGGGCTACACCTTC. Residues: CASRTQGKGYTF.

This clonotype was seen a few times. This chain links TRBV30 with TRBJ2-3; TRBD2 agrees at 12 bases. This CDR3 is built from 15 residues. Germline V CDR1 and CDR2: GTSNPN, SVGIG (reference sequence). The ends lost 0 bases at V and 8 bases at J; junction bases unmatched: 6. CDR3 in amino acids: CAWSVRASGGGTQYF. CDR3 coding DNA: TGTGCCTGGAGTGTACGAGCTAGCGGGGGGGGTACGCAGTATTTT.

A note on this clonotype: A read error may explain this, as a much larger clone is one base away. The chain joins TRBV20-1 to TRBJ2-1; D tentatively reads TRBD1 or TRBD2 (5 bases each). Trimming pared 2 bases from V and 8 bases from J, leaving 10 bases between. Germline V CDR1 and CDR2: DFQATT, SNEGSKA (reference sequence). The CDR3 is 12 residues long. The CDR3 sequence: CSARQGPHEQFF. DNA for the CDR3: TGCAGTGCTAGACAGGGACCCCATGAGCAGTTCTTC.

CDR3 bases: TGTGCCAGCAGTTATTCGGCAGGGGGAACAGGGGAGCAGTACTTC. As protein: CASSYSAGGTGEQYF. The chain joins TRBV12-3 or TRBV12-4 to TRBJ2-7; 7 bases map to TRBD1. V trimming: 4 bases; J trimming: 7 bases; junction bases outside the gene matches: 13. The CDR3 extends over 15 amino acids.

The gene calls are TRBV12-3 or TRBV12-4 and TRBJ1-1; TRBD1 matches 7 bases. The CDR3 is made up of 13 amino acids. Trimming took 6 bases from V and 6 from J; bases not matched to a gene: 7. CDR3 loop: CASRPDREAEAFF. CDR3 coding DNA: TGTGCCAGCAGGCCCGACAGGGAGGCTGAAGCTTTCTTT.

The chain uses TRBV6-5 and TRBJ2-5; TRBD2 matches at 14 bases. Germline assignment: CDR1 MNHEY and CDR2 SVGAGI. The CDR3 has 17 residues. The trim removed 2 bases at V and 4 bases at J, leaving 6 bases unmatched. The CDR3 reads CASSYGLAGGVGETQYF. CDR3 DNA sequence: TGTGCCAGCAGTTACGGACTAGCGGGGGGTGTTGGAGAGACCCAGTACTTC.

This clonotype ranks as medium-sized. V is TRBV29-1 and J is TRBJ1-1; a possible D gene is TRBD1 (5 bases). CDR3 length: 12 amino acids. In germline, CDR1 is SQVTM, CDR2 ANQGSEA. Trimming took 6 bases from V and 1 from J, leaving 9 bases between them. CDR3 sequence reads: CSVRVANTEAFF. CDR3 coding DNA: TGCAGCGTCAGGGTAGCGAACACTGAAGCTTTCTTT.

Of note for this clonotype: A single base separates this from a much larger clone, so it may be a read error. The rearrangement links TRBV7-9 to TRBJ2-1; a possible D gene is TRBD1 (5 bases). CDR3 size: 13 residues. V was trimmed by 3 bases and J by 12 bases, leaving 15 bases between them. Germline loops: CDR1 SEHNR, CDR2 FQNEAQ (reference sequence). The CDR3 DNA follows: TGTGCCAGCAGCTTGGGGCCGTTAGGAAGGCAGTTCTTC. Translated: CASSLGPLGRQFF.

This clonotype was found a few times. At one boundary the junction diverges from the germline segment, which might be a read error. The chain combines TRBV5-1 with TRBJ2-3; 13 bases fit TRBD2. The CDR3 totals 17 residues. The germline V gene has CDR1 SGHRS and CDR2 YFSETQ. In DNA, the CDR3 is TGCGCCAGCAGCTCCCTGGGACTAGCGGGGAGCACAGATACGCTGTATTTT. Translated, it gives CASSSLGLAGSTDTLYF. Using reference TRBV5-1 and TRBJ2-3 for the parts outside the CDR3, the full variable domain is KAGVTQTPRYLIKTRGQQVTLSCSPISGHRSVSWYQQTPGQGLQFLFEYFSETQRNKGNFPGRFSGRQFSNSRSEMNVSTLELGDSALYLCASSSLGLAGSTDTLYFGPGTRLTVL.

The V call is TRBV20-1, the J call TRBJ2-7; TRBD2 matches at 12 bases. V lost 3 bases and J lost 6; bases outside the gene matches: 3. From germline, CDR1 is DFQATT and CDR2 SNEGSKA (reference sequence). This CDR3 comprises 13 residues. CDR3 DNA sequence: TGCAGTGCTAGTACTAGCGGGAGGAGCGAGCAGTACTTC. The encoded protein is CSASTSGRSEQYF.

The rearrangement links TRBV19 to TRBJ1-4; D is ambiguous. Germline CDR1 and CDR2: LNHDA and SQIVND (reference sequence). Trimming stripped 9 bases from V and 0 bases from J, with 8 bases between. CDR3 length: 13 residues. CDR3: CARTPSTNEKLFF. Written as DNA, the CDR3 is TGTGCCAGGACTCCATCAACTAATGAAAAACTGTTTTTT.

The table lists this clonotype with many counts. Here the CDR3 reads CASGFPLVDEQFF. As DNA, the CDR3 is TGTGCCAGCGGGTTCCCTTTAGTCGATGAGCAGTTCTTC. V gene TRBV2 combines with J gene TRBJ2-1; unclear D gene. V gave up 8 bases and J gave up 8 bases, with 16 bases separating them. Per the germline V gene, CDR1 is SNHLY and CDR2 is FYNNEI. The CDR3 spans 13 residues.

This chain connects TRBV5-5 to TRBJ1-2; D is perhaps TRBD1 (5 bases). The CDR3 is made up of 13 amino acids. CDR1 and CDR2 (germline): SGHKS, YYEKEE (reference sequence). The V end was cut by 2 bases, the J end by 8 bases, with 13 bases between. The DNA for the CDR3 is TGTGCCAGCAGCTTCGGCAGGGACGTCGGCTACACCTTC. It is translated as CASSFGRDVGYTF.

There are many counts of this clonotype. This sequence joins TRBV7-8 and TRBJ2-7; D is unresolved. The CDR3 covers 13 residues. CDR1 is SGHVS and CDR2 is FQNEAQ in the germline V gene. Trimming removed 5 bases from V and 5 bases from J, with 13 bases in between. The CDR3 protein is CASSPFLSDEQYF. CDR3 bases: TGTGCCAGCAGCCCCTTCCTTAGTGACGAGCAGTACTTC.

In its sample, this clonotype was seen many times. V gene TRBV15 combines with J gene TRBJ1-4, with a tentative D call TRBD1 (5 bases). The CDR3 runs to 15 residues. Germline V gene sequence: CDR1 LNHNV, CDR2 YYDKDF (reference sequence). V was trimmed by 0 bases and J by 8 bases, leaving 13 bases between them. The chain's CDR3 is CATSRDLQDGEKLFF. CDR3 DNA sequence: TGTGCCACCAGCAGAGATCTACAGGACGGCGAAAAACTGTTTTTT.

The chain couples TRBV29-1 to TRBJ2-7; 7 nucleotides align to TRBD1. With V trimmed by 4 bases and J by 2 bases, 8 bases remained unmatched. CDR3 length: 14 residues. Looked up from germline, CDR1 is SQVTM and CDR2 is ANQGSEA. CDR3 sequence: CSVGAGTVAYEQYF. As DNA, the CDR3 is TGCAGCGTTGGGGCCGGGACAGTCGCCTACGAGCAGTACTTC.

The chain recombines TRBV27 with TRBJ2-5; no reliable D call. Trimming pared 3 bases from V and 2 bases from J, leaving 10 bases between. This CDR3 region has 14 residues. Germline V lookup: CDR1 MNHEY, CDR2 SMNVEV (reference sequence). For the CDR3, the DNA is TGTGCCAGCAGTTTGAAGCTAGATCAAGAGACCCAGTACTTC. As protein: CASSLKLDQETQYF.

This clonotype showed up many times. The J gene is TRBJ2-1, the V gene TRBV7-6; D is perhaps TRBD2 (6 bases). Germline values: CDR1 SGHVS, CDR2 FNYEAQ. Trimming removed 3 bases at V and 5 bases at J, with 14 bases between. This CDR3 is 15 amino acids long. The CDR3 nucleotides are TGTGCCAGCAGCTTCACGCCTAGCGCAAACAATGAGCAGTTCTTC. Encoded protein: CASSFTPSANNEQFF.

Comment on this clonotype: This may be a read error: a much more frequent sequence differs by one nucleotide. The CDR3 region has the DNA TGTGCCAGCGGCCTCCAGGGGGGAAGTTTACCCCTCCACTTT. This codes for CASGLQGGSLPLHF. This chain uses TRBV3-1 with TRBJ1-6; 7 positions agree with TRBD1. CDR1 and CDR2 (germline): LGHDT, YNNKEL (reference sequence). The V and J ends lost 8 bases and 12 bases, in that order; junction bases with no gene match: 13. The CDR3 consists of 14 residues. Full variable domain (rest looked up from reference TRBV3-1 and TRBJ1-6): DTAVSQTPKYLVTQMGNDKSIKCEQNLGHDTMYWYKQDSKKFLKIMFSYNNKELIINETVPNRFSPKSPDKAHLNLHINSLELGDSAVYFCASGLQGGSLPLHFGNGTRLTVT.